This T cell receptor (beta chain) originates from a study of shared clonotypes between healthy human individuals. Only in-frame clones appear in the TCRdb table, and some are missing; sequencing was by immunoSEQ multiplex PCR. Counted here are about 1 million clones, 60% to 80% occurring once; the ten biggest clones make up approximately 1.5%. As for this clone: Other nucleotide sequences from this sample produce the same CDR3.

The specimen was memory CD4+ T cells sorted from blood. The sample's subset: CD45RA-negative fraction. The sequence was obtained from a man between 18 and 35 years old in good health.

CDR3 sequence (DNA): TGTGCCAGCTCACCAGGTCTTAAAGAGACCCAGTACTTC. Translating it yields CASSPGLKETQYF. V is TRBV18 and J is TRBJ2-5, with D unresolved. Trimming took 2 bases from V and 3 from J, leaving 7 bases between them. The germline CDR1 and CDR2 sequences are KGHSH and LQKENI. The CDR3 contains 13 residues.